These T cell receptor beta chains were read from a single sample in a study of coeliac disease. The table came from immunoSEQ multiplex PCR; TCRdb's copy has only in-frame clones and leaves some out. Of 4,000 or so clones listed, roughly 70% were seen once; the top ten hold around 5.7%. Sequences were obtained from intraepithelial lymphocytes from the gut. The origin of the receptors is a woman aged 55-69 years with active celiac disease. The CDR3 runs from the conserved cysteine through the conserved F or W. D genes are given only for firm matches. Clone sizes are given selectively: once, few, many, or a class where the clone is expanded.

clone_size: -
d_call: -
v_call: TRBV18
j_call: TRBJ2-7
cdr3_aa: CASSPQGGEQYF
cdr3_nt: TGTGCCAGCTCACCCCAGGGAGGCGAGCAGTACTTC

clone_size: -
d_call: -
v_call: TRBV11-2
j_call: TRBJ1-2
cdr3_aa: CASSLDGNRNYGYTF
cdr3_nt: TGTGCCAGCAGCTTAGATGGGAACAGGAACTATGGCTACACCTTC

clone_size: -
d_call: -
v_call: TRBV19
j_call: TRBJ1-5
cdr3_aa: CASSPQDQPQHF
cdr3_nt: TGTGCCAGTAGTCCACAGGATCAGCCCCAGCATTTT

clone_size: -
d_call: -
v_call: TRBV7-2
j_call: TRBJ2-2
cdr3_aa: CASSPIDRNTGELFF
cdr3_nt: TGTGCCAGCAGCCCGATCGACAGGAACACCGGGGAGCTGTTTTTT

clone_size: -
d_call: TRBD1
v_call: TRBV5-1
j_call: TRBJ1-4
cdr3_aa: CASSPGQGALGTNEKLFF
cdr3_nt: TGCGCCAGCAGCCCTGGACAGGGGGCGCTTGGCACTAATGAAAAACTGTTTTTT

clone_size: once
d_call: -
v_call: TRBV7-2
j_call: TRBJ1-6
cdr3_aa: CASSFRSSNSPLHF
cdr3_nt: TGTGCCAGCAGCTTCCGCAGTTCTAATTCACCCCTCCACTTT

clone_size: -
d_call: -
v_call: TRBV4-3
j_call: TRBJ2-2
cdr3_aa: CASSPREWVANTGELFF
cdr3_nt: TGCGCCAGCAGCCCTCGGGAGTGGGTCGCGAACACCGGGGAGCTGTTTTTT

clone_size: -
d_call: TRBD1
v_call: TRBV5-1
j_call: TRBJ2-1
cdr3_aa: CASSLGGTGAYNEQFF
cdr3_nt: TGCGCCAGCAGCTTGGGGGGGACAGGAGCCTACAATGAGCAGTTCTTC

clone_size: -
d_call: TRBD2
v_call: TRBV6-5
j_call: TRBJ2-1
cdr3_aa: CASRPGTSGRNEQFF
cdr3_nt: TGTGCCAGCAGACCCGGGACTAGCGGTCGCAATGAGCAGTTCTTC

clone_size: -
d_call: TRBD1
v_call: TRBV4-3
j_call: TRBJ2-7
cdr3_aa: CASSQQRTGSYEQYF
cdr3_nt: TGCGCCAGCAGCCAACAGAGGACAGGTTCCTACGAGCAGTACTTC

clone_size: once
d_call: TRBD1
v_call: TRBV2
j_call: TRBJ1-1
cdr3_aa: CASTRDSKSGFF
cdr3_nt: TGTGCCAGCACTCGGGACAGTAAGTCTGGTTTCTTT

clone_size: -
d_call: TRBD1
v_call: TRBV5-1
j_call: TRBJ1-1
cdr3_aa: CASSGWTGGIVNTEAFF
cdr3_nt: TGCGCCAGCAGCGGGTGGACAGGGGGCATCGTCAACACTGAAGCTTTCTTT

clone_size: -
d_call: TRBD2
v_call: TRBV11-2
j_call: TRBJ2-1
cdr3_aa: CASSLAFIASGDYNEQFF
cdr3_nt: TGTGCCAGCAGCTTAGCGTTTATAGCTAGCGGAGACTACAATGAGCAGTTCTTC

clone_size: -
d_call: -
v_call: TRBV11-2
j_call: TRBJ1-4
cdr3_aa: CASSDSRLGFGNRKLFF
cdr3_nt: TGTGCCAGCAGCGATTCGCGATTGGGATTCGGTAACAGGAAACTGTTTTTT